What follows are 18 T cell receptor beta chains derived from one specimen sequenced in a study of blood T cell repertoires in COVID-19. Some clones are missing from TCRdb's copy, which holds only in-frame ones; the method was immunoSEQ multiplex PCR. The sample lists 350,000 to 550,000 clones; 80% to 90% were seen once. The sequenced sample was PBMCs or T cells enriched from blood (not recorded which). The receptors come from a man aged 30 to 39 who had recovered from COVID-19.

V usage is TRBV29-1 and J usage is TRBJ1-2, with D maybe TRBD1 (6 bases). Germline-derived CDR1 and CDR2 are SQVTM and ANQGSEA. V was pared by 2 bases and J by 4 bases, with 14 bases between. This CDR3 spans 14 amino acids. The CDR3 loop reads CSVETRGPVYGYTF. The DNA of the CDR3 is TGCAGCGTTGAAACCAGGGGCCCGGTCTATGGCTACACCTTC.

The chain carries TRBV2 and TRBJ2-1, with 7 bases fitting TRBD2. J lost 9 bases, V lost 8 bases, and 16 bases had no gene match. The CDR3 runs 15 residues. The germline CDR1 and CDR2 sequences are SNHLY and FYNNEI. CDR3 in amino acids: CASWRDYTIGGEQFF. The CDR3 bases are TGTGCCAGCTGGCGGGACTACACGATCGGAGGTGAGCAGTTCTTC.

The V gene is TRBV27, the J gene TRBJ1-2, with D tentatively TRBD1 (5 bases). Per the germline V gene, CDR1 is MNHEY and CDR2 is SMNVEV (reference sequence). V lost 0 bases, J lost 3 bases, and 11 bases lay in between. The CDR3 spans 15 residues. In DNA, the CDR3 is TGTGCCAGCAGTTTATCGGGAGGGGCTGACTATGGCTACACCTTC. Translating gives CASSLSGGADYGYTF.

The CDR3 DNA reads as TGTGCCAGCAGCCCGGGCAGGGGCTCCTACAATGAGCAGTTCTTC. Translated: CASSPGRGSYNEQFF. The chain joins TRBV28 to TRBJ2-1, with D possibly TRBD1 on 6 matching bases. Germline CDR1 is MDHEN and CDR2 is SYDVKM. Trimming took off 6 bases at V and 0 bases at J, with 12 bases between the two ends. The length of the CDR3 is 15 residues.

This chain links TRBV27 with TRBJ1-5, with 12 bases that match TRBD1. Per the germline V gene, CDR1 is MNHEY and CDR2 is SMNVEV (reference sequence). The CDR3 spans 18 residues. J was trimmed by 2 bases and V by 7 bases; bases with no gene match: 12. In DNA, the CDR3 is TGTGCCAGCAATCCCGCTCCGGGACAGGGGGCCGGCAATCAGCCCCAGCATTTT. Translated: CASNPAPGQGAGNQPQHF.

The rearrangement uses TRBV12-3 or TRBV12-4 and TRBJ1-1; D not certain. The CDR3 is 12 amino acids. Trimming took off 7 bases at V and 7 bases at J, with 13 bases between the two ends. The CDR3 sequence: CASTKNPGEAFF. As DNA, the CDR3 is TGTGCCAGCACCAAAAACCCGGGTGAAGCTTTCTTT.

This chain joins TRBV24-1 and TRBJ2-2; 9 nucleotides line up with TRBD2. The V gene end was trimmed by 4 bases and the J gene end by 6 bases; junction bases not matched to a gene: 5. The length of the CDR3 is 15 residues. Germline V gives CDR1 KGHDR, CDR2 SFDVKD. The CDR3, as DNA: TGTGCCACCAGTGAAACCGGACTAGCGCCCGGGGAGCTGTTTTTT. Protein sequence: CATSETGLAPGELFF.

The gene calls are TRBV28 and TRBJ1-4; D uncertain. The V end was cut by 5 bases, the J end by 9 bases, with 16 bases between. This CDR3 has 14 residues. Germline V lookup: CDR1 MDHEN, CDR2 SYDVKM. The CDR3 region is CASSLPGTLQKLFF. The CDR3 nucleotides are TGTGCCAGCAGTCTACCGGGAACCCTGCAAAAACTGTTTTTT.

The J gene is TRBJ1-1, the V gene TRBV4-2; TRBD1 might be the D (6 bases). Germline CDR1 LGHNA, CDR2 YNFKEQ. This CDR3 spans 15 amino acids. V was pared by 4 bases and J by 1 base, with 13 bases between. The CDR3 loop reads CASSRTGHANTEAFF. DNA of the CDR3: TGTGCCAGCAGCCGCACGGGACACGCGAACACTGAAGCTTTCTTT.

V is TRBV12-3 or TRBV12-4 and J is TRBJ1-2, with TRBD1 matching 7 bases. The CDR3 runs to 12 residues. Trimming cost V 5 bases and J 9 bases; bases outside gene matches: 6. In DNA, the CDR3 is TGTGCCAGCAGTCTAGGACAGGCGAGCTACACCTTC. Amino acid sequence: CASSLGQASYTF.

In the case of this clone: This specimen includes other DNA sequences encoding the same CDR3. The rearrangement joins TRBV27 to TRBJ2-2, with no clear D. The CDR3 runs to 14 residues. Germline-derived CDR1 and CDR2 are MNHEY and SMNVEV (reference sequence). Trimming removed 3 bases at V and 1 base at J, with 6 bases between. The CDR3 nucleotides read TGTGCCAGCAGTTTTTCTAGGAACACCGGGGAGCTGTTTTTT. Protein sequence: CASSFSRNTGELFF.

This rearrangement joins TRBV28 to TRBJ2-4; TRBD2 matches 10 bases. CDR1 and CDR2 from the germline V gene are MDHEN and SYDVKM. The CDR3 is 17 amino acids. V dropped 5 bases and J dropped 9; count of bases not matched to a gene: 16. The CDR3: CASSTPLASGSLSIQYF. CDR3 sequence (DNA): TGTGCCAGCAGTACACCCTTGGCTAGCGGGAGTTTGAGCATTCAGTACTTC.

This rearrangement joins TRBV11-2 to TRBJ2-2, with 11 bases fitting TRBD2. With V trimmed by 5 bases and J by 4 bases, 6 bases remained unmatched. Germline V CDR1 and CDR2: SGHAT, FQNNGV. The CDR3 totals 16 residues. In nucleotides, the CDR3 is TGTGCCAGCAGCCCCCGGACTAGCGGGTCCACCGGGGAGCTGTTTTTT. Its translation: CASSPRTSGSTGELFF.

The chain carries TRBV25-1 and TRBJ2-3; 9 positions agree with TRBD2. CDR1 is MGHDK and CDR2 is SYGVNS in the germline V gene. The CDR3 runs 18 residues. The J segment lost 3 bases and the V segment lost 3 bases, leaving 13 bases of the junction unmatched. CDR3 loop: CASSDGGSGSTGTDTQYF. In nucleotides, the CDR3 is TGTGCCAGCAGTGACGGTGGTAGCGGGAGTACGGGGACAGATACGCAGTATTTT. Supplemented by reference TRBV25-1 and TRBJ2-3, the full variable domain reads EADIYQTPRYLVIGTGKKITLECSQTMGHDKMYWYQQDPGMELHLIHYSYGVNSTEKGDLSSESTVSRIRTEHFPLTLESARPSHTSQYLCASSDGGSGSTGTDTQYFGPGTRLTVL.

This rearrangement joins TRBV7-8 to TRBJ2-7; 8 nucleotides align to TRBD2. Germline CDR1 reads SGHVS; CDR2 reads FQNEAQ. V lost 5 bases, J lost 0 bases, and 6 bases stayed unmatched. The CDR3 spans 15 residues. The CDR3, as DNA: TGTGCCAGCAGCCCCGTCGGGGGGGGCTCCTACGAGCAGTACTTC. Its translation: CASSPVGGGSYEQYF.

The V and J genes are TRBV19 and TRBJ2-1; 14 nucleotides align to TRBD2. The V and J ends lost 4 bases and 10 bases, in that order; junction bases with no gene match: 18. CDR1 is LNHDA and CDR2 is SQIVND in the germline V gene (reference sequence). The CDR3 has 19 amino acids. The CDR3 is CASSTPGLAGVGPPGEQFF. CDR3 DNA: TGTGCCAGTAGTACCCCGGGACTAGCGGGAGTAGGTCCGCCGGGAGAGCAGTTCTTC.

The rearrangement joins TRBV28 to TRBJ1-5; D gene uncertain. Per germline, CDR1 MDHEN and CDR2 SYDVKM. This CDR3 comprises 16 residues. V was trimmed by 6 bases and J by 1 base, leaving 16 bases between them. The CDR3 DNA reads TGTGCCAGCAGAAGTTATCGGGAGATGAGCAATCAGCCCCAGCATTTT. The encoded protein is CASRSYREMSNQPQHF.

This clone was seen only once. The chain is built from TRBV5-4 and TRBJ2-5; 8 nucleotides align to TRBD2. The J segment lost 6 bases and the V segment lost 0 bases, leaving 7 bases of the junction unmatched. Germline loops: CDR1 SGHNT, CDR2 YYREEE (reference sequence). CDR3 length: 15 amino acids. CDR3 in amino acids: CASSLASGSVKTQYF. In DNA, the CDR3 is TGTGCCAGCAGCTTGGCCAGCGGGAGCGTGAAGACCCAGTACTTC.